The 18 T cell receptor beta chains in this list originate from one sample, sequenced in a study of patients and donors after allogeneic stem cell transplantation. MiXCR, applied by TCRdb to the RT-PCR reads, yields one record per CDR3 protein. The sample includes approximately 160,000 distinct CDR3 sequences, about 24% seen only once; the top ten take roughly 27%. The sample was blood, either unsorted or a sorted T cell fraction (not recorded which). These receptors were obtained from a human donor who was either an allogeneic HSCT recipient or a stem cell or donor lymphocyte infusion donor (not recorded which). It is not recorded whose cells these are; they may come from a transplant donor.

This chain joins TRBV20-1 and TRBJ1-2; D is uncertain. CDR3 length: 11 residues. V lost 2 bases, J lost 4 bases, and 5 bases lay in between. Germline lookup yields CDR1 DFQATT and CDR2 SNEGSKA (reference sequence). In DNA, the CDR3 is TGCAGTGCTAGAACGGGCTATGGCTACACCTTC. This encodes CSARTGYGYTF.

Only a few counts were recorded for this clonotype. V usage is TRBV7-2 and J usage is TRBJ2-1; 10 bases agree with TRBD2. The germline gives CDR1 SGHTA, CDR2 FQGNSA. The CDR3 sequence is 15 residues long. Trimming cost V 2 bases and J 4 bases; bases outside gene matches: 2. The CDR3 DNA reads TGTGCCAGCAGCTTAACTAGCGGGATGTACAATGAGCAGTTCTTC. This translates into CASSLTSGMYNEQFF.

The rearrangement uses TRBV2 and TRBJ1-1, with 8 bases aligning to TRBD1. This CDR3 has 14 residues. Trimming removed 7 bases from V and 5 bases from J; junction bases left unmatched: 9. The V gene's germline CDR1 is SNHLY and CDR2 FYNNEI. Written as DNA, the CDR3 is TGTGCCAGCACCGACGACAGGGGAAGTACTGAAGCTTTCTTT. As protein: CASTDDRGSTEAFF.

The CDR3 protein is CASSFQGSGVGNEQFF. In nucleotides, the CDR3 is TGTGCCAGCAGTTTTCAGGGTAGCGGGGTAGGGAATGAGCAGTTCTTC. This chain uses TRBV27 with TRBJ2-1; 8 bases are a match to TRBD2. Germline V lookup: CDR1 MNHEY, CDR2 SMNVEV (reference sequence). The J segment lost 7 bases and the V segment lost 3 bases, leaving 11 bases of the junction unmatched. The CDR3 loop spans 16 amino acids.

The CDR3 is CSARDSSGSGTQYF. The CDR3 DNA reads as TGCAGTGCTAGAGATTCGTCCGGGAGTGGTACGCAGTATTTT. V gene TRBV20-1 combines with J gene TRBJ2-3, with D maybe TRBD2 (6 bases). The CDR3 covers 14 residues. Germline values: CDR1 DFQATT, CDR2 SNEGSKA (reference sequence). V gave up 0 bases and J gave up 8 bases, with 15 bases separating them.

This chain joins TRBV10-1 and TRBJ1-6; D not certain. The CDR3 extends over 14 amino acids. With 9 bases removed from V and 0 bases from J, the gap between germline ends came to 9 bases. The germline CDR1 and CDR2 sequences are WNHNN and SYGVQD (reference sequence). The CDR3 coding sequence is TGCGCCAGTGTCAACAGCTCCTATAATTCACCCCTCCACTTT. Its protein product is CASVNSSYNSPLHF.

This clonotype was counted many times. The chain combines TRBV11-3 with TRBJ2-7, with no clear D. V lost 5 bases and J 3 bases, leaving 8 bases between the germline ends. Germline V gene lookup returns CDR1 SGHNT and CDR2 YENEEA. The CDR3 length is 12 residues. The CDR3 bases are TGTGCCAGCAGCGGACGGATCTACGAGCAGTACTTC. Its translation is CASSGRIYEQYF.

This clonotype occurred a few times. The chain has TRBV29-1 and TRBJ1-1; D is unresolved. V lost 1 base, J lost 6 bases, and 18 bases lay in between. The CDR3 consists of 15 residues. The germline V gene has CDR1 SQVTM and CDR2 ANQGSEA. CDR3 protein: CSVEVGEGLGPEAFF. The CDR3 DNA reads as TGCAGCGTTGAAGTTGGGGAAGGGCTAGGCCCTGAAGCTTTCTTT.

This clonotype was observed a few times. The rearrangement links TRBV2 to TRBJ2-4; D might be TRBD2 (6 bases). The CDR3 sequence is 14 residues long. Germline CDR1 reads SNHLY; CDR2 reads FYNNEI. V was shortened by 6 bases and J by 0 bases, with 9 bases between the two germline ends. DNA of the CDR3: TGTGCCAGCAGCCGCGGGGTAGCCAAAAACATTCAGTACTTC. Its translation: CASSRGVAKNIQYF.

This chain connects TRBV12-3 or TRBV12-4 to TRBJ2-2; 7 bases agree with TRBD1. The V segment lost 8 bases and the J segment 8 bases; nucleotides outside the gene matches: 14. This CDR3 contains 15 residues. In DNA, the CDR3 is TGTGCCAGCCGCACCCCGGCCAGGGGGAAAGGGGAGCTGTTTTTT. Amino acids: CASRTPARGKGELFF.

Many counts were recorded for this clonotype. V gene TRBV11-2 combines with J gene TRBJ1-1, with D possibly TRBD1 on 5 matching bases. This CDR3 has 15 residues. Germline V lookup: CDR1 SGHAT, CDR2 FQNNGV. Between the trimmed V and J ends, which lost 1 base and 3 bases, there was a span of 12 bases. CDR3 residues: CASSLGLGAYTEAFF. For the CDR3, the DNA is TGTGCCAGCAGCTTAGGACTTGGGGCATACACTGAAGCTTTCTTT.

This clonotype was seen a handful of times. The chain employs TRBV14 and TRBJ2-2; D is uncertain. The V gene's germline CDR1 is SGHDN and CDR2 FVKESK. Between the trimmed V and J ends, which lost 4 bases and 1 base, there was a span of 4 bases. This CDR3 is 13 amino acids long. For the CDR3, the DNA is TGTGCCAGCAGCCCGGTGAACACCGGGGAGCTGTTTTTT. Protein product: CASSPVNTGELFF.

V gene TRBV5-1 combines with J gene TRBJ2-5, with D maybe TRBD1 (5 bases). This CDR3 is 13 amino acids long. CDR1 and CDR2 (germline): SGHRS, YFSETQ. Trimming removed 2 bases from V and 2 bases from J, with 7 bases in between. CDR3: CASSFNRQETQYF. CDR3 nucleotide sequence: TGCGCCAGCAGCTTTAACAGGCAAGAGACCCAGTACTTC. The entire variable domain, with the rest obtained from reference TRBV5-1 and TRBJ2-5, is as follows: KAGVTQTPRYLIKTRGQQVTLSCSPISGHRSVSWYQQTPGQGLQFLFEYFSETQRNKGNFPGRFSGRQFSNSRSEMNVSTLELGDSALYLCASSFNRQETQYFGPGTRLLVL.

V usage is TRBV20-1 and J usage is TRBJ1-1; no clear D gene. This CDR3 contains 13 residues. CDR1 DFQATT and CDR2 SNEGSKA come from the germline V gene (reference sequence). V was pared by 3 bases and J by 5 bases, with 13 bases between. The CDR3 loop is CSARDQVRTEAFF. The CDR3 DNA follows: TGCAGTGCTAGGGATCAGGTTCGGACTGAAGCTTTCTTT.

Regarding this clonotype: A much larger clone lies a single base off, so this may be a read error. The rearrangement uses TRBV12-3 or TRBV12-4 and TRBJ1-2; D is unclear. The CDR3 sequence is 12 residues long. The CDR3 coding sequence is TGTACCACCAAGGAGTCTTACTATGGCTACACCTTC. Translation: CTTKESYYGYTF.

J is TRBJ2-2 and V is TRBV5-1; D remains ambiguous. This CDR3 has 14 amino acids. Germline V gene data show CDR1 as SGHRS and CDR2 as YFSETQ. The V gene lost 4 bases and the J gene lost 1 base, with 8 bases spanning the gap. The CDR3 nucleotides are TGCGCCAGCAGCAAGGAAGTGAACACCGGGGAGCTGTTTTTT. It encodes CASSKEVNTGELFF.

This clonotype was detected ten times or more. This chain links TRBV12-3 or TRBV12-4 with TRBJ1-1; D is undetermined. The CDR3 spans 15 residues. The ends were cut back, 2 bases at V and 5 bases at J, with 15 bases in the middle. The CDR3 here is CASSLTPGRGTEAFF. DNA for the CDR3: TGTGCCAGCAGTTTAACCCCAGGACGGGGTACTGAAGCTTTCTTT.

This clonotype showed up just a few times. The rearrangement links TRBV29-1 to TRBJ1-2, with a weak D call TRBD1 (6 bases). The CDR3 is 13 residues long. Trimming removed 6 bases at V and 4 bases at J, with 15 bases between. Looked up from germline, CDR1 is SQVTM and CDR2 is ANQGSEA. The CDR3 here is CSVPPGESYGYTF. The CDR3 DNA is TGCAGCGTCCCTCCAGGGGAGAGCTATGGCTACACCTTC.